Each of the 18 T cell receptor beta chains below was sequenced from the same sample in a study of cytomegalovirus exposure and HLA in healthy donors. Primers: 60 Vbeta forward and 13 Jbeta reverse. Sequenced by immunoSEQ multiplex PCR; TCRdb stores in-frame clones only, minus some. Of more than 110,000 clones listed, around 75% were seen once; the top ten hold approximately 3%. Specimen: PBMCs. The receptors originated from a female donor in good health and CMV-seronegative.

The chain recombines TRBV7-2 with TRBJ2-3; 10 bases fit TRBD2. Trimming at V came to 2 bases and at J to 4 bases, leaving 6 bases not matched to a gene. The germline V gene encodes CDR1 SGHTA and CDR2 FQGNSA. The CDR3 sequence is 16 residues long. CDR3 nucleotide sequence: TGTGCCAGCAGCTTAAAACTAGCGGGGCGATCAGATACGCAGTATTTT. This codes for CASSLKLAGRSDTQYF.

The gene calls are TRBV27 and TRBJ2-7; D perhaps matches TRBD1 (6 bases). The CDR3 covers 15 residues. Germline lookup yields CDR1 MNHEY and CDR2 SMNVEV (reference sequence). V was cut by 4 bases and J by 2 bases, with 15 bases left in between. CDR3 DNA sequence: TGTGCCAGCAGTTCCCAGGGGTCCCTTGCCTACGAGCAGTACTTC. Its protein is CASSSQGSLAYEQYF.

The V call is TRBV20-1, the J call TRBJ1-1; no clear D gene. V lost 6 bases and J 3 bases, leaving 8 bases between the germline ends. The germline gives CDR1 DFQATT, CDR2 SNEGSKA (reference sequence). The length of the CDR3 is 11 residues. DNA of the CDR3: TGCAGTGCAGCTTTGGACACTGAAGCTTTCTTT. This sequence encodes CSAALDTEAFF.

V is TRBV5-1 and J is TRBJ1-2, with 7 bases fitting TRBD1. V shed 2 bases and J 3 bases; nucleotides not matched to a gene: 1. Germline CDR1 SGHRS, CDR2 YFSETQ. There are 13 residues in the CDR3. For the CDR3, the DNA is TGCGCCAGCAGCTTCGGACAGGACTATGGCTACACCTTC. Residues: CASSFGQDYGYTF.

V and J are TRBV7-8 and TRBJ2-4; D perhaps matches TRBD2 (7 bases). Deletions cut 3 bases from V and 0 bases from J, with 24 bases between. The CDR3 loop spans 20 amino acids. Germline CDR1 reads SGHVS; CDR2 reads FQNEAQ. The CDR3: CASSFPSGGGGTLAKNIQYF. CDR3 nucleotide sequence: TGTGCCAGCAGCTTTCCATCGGGCGGGGGCGGAACCCTAGCCAAAAACATTCAGTACTTC.

This sequence joins TRBV9 and TRBJ2-1; 10 positions agree with TRBD2. Looked up from germline, CDR1 is SGDLS and CDR2 is YYNGEE. There are 16 residues in the CDR3. V shed 6 bases and J 8 bases; nucleotides not matched to a gene: 14. The CDR3 loop is CASTKWGSGRRDEQFF. The DNA for the CDR3 is TGTGCCAGCACCAAGTGGGGTAGCGGGAGGCGAGATGAGCAGTTCTTC.

The V gene is TRBV30, the J gene TRBJ1-3; D is uncertain. The CDR3 runs to 15 residues. V was clipped by 0 bases and J by 0 bases, with 9 bases between them. The germline V gene has CDR1 GTSNPN and CDR2 SVGIG (reference sequence). CDR3 coding DNA: TGTGCCTGGAGTGTATGGGCCGACTCTGGAAACACCATATATTTT. The encoded protein is CAWSVWADSGNTIYF.

The chain is built from TRBV27 and TRBJ2-3; 10 positions match TRBD1. Looked up from germline, CDR1 is MNHEY and CDR2 is SMNVEV (reference sequence). The CDR3 has 16 amino acids. V shed 5 bases, J shed 4 bases, and the junction held 9 bases outside the gene matches. CDR3 in amino acids: CASSARQGARADTQYF. CDR3 sequence (DNA): TGTGCCAGCAGTGCCAGACAGGGGGCGCGTGCAGATACGCAGTATTTT.

V gene TRBV30 combines with J gene TRBJ1-3; TRBD1 might be the D (6 bases). CDR3 length: 13 residues. V was shortened by 2 bases and J by 4 bases, with 9 bases between the two germline ends. CDR1 and CDR2 (germline): GTSNPN, SVGIG (reference sequence). CDR3 region: CAWSSGDGNTIYF. The CDR3 DNA reads TGTGCCTGGAGTTCAGGGGACGGAAACACCATATATTTT.

The chain is built from TRBV6-5 and TRBJ2-3; tentatively, D is TRBD1 (6 bases). V was pared by 7 bases and J by 0 bases, with 11 bases between. CDR3 length equals 14 residues. In germline, CDR1 is MNHEY, CDR2 SVGAGI. The CDR3 DNA sequence: TGTGCCAGCATGACAGGAGCTAGCACAGATACGCAGTATTTT. It codes for CASMTGASTDTQYF.

The J gene is TRBJ1-2, the V gene TRBV7-2; the D is unclear. The CDR3 is made up of 14 amino acids. V lost 7 bases to trimming and J lost 0 bases, with 12 bases between them. CDR1 SGHTA and CDR2 FQGNSA come from the germline V gene. The CDR3 region has the DNA TGTGCCAGCACTACCTTTCGGGCTAACTATGGCTACACCTTC. This sequence encodes CASTTFRANYGYTF.

The V call is TRBV7-9, the J call TRBJ2-5; D is perhaps TRBD2 (6 bases). The CDR3 covers 13 residues. Germline loops: CDR1 SEHNR, CDR2 FQNEAQ (reference sequence). V shed 5 bases and J shed 5 bases, with 12 bases lying between them. The CDR3 protein is CASSVRGRETQYF. The CDR3 region has the DNA TGTGCCAGCAGCGTCCGGGGGAGGGAGACCCAGTACTTC.

The chain employs TRBV30 and TRBJ2-5, with TRBD1 matching over 11 bases. The germline V gene encodes CDR1 GTSNPN and CDR2 SVGIG (reference sequence). The CDR3 totals 16 residues. V lost 0 bases, J lost 7 bases, and 10 bases stayed unmatched. The CDR3 reads CAWSVIKDRGHGTQYF. The CDR3 DNA reads TGTGCCTGGAGTGTCATTAAGGACAGGGGGCATGGGACCCAGTACTTC. Full variable domain (outside the CDR3, taken from reference TRBV30 and TRBJ2-5): SQTIHQWPATLVQPVGSPLSLECTVEGTSNPNLYWYRQAAGRGLQLLFYSVGIGQISSEVPQNLSASRPQDRQFILSSKKLLLSDSGFYLCAWSVIKDRGHGTQYFGPGTRLLVL.

This chain connects TRBV5-6 to TRBJ2-7; 8 bases match TRBD1. Trimming removed 4 bases from V and 3 bases from J; junction bases left unmatched: 6. Looked up from germline, CDR1 is SGHDT and CDR2 is YYEEEE. The CDR3 is made up of 14 amino acids. The DNA of the CDR3 is TGTGCCAGCAGCGCAGGGGGCTTGCTCTACGAGCAGTACTTC. Translating gives CASSAGGLLYEQYF.

V is TRBV10-3 and J is TRBJ1-2; 9 bases align to TRBD1. The CDR3 spans 16 residues. Germline CDR1 ENHRY, CDR2 SYGVKD. The V and J ends lost 4 bases and 0 bases, in that order; junction bases with no gene match: 6. CDR3 in amino acids: CAISVGQGNANYGYTF. The CDR3 DNA follows: TGTGCCATCAGTGTGGGACAGGGTAATGCTAACTATGGCTACACCTTC.

This clone was detected once. V and J are TRBV5-1 and TRBJ1-1, with TRBD1 as a possible D gene (5 bases). The CDR3 sequence is 14 residues long. V was pared by 0 bases and J by 11 bases, with 17 bases between. Germline values: CDR1 SGHRS, CDR2 YFSETQ. This chain's CDR3 is CASSLGTGPGGAFF. The CDR3 nucleotides read TGCGCCAGCAGCTTGGGTACAGGTCCGGGGGGGGCTTTCTTT.

In this sample, this clone turned up once. The chain carries TRBV4-2 and TRBJ1-2, with 8 bases identical to TRBD1. Germline V gene sequence: CDR1 LGHNA, CDR2 YNFKEQ. J was trimmed by 4 bases and V by 3 bases; bases with no gene match: 7. The CDR3 loop spans 15 amino acids. CDR3 sequence (DNA): TGTGCCAGCAGCCACCCTGGGACAGGTATCTATGGCTACACCTTC. Translated, it gives CASSHPGTGIYGYTF.

This clone was picked up one time. The CDR3 here is CASSLGREGRAFF. CDR3 bases: TGTGCCTCCAGCCTGGGGCGGGAGGGCCGGGCGTTCTTC. This chain links TRBV30 with TRBJ2-1; 9 positions agree with TRBD2. Trimming at V came to 7 bases and at J to 15 bases, leaving 16 bases not matched to a gene. The CDR3 sequence is 13 residues long. Germline values: CDR1 GTSNPN, CDR2 SVGIG (reference sequence).